This TCR beta chain was identified during a study of T cell clones after liver transplantation. Study background: Until 12-24 months post-transplant, subjects got standard immunosuppression and no induction. Study-wide results and caveats: In two subjects, few donor cells limited the measurable donor-reactive repertoire.

The CDR3 is 15 residues long. Germline trimming cut 6 bases from V and 2 bases from J; bases unmatched to any gene: 8. Germline-derived CDR1 and CDR2 are MDHEN and SYDVKM. Here immunoSEQ multiplex PCR was the method, and the copy in TCRdb shows in-frame clones only, minus some. The data contain 65,000 to 90,000 clones, around 90% of them singletons. On this clone: Antigen unknown.

CD3+CD4+ and CD3+CD8+ cells were FACS-sorted from thawed unstimulated PBMCs. The source is a human donor who received a liver transplant. This sequence joins TRBV28 and TRBJ2-7; 9 positions match TRBD1. The material sequenced was CD4+ T cells from blood, taken before liver transplant. In DNA form, the CDR3 reads TGTGCCAGCAGGGGTCCGGGACAGGGTGCCTACGAGCAGTACTTC. The encoded protein is CASRGPGQGAYEQYF.